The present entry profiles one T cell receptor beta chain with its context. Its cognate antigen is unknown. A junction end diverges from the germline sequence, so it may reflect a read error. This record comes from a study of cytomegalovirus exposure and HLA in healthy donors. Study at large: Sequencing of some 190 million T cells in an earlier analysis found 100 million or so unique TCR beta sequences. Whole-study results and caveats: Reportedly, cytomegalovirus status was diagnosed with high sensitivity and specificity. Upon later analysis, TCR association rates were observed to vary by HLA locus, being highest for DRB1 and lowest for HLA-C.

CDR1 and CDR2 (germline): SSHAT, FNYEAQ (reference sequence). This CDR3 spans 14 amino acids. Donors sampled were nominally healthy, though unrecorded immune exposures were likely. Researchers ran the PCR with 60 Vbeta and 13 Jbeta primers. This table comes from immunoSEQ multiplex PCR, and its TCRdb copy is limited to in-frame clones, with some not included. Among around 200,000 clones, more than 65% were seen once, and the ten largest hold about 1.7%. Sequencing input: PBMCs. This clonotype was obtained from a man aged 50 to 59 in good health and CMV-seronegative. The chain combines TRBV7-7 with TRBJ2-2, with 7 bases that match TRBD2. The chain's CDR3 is CASSLETGGGELFF. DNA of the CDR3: TGTGCTAGCAGCTTAGAAACGGGAGGCGGGGAGCTGTTTTTT.